The present entry profiles one T cell receptor beta chain with its context. Its target antigen remains unknown. Preparation of the library involved 5' RACE. Each TCR library was prepared from around 3.5 ug of total RNA. cDNA was synthesized with SMARTScribe reverse transcriptase in eight separate reactions per sample. Unique molecular identifiers containing a 6-nucleotide sample barcode were introduced through template switching during cDNA synthesis. TCRalpha and TCRbeta cDNA was amplified in two nested PCRs of about 17 and 10 cycles, and bead purification was carried out after each PCR. Before amplification, the cDNA was treated with uracil DNA-glycosylase and purified using the QIAquick PCR purification kit. The second PCR added Illumina TruSeq-compatible adapters along with sample-specific barcodes. Library quality and concentration were assessed using TapeStation and Qubit, and roughly 5 ng of each library was pooled. Sequencing of pooled libraries was carried out on an Illumina HiSeq2500 single-index Rapid Run using 2 x 100 bp reads and custom sequencing primers. For the original study's pipeline: MiGEC version 1.2.6 was used for UMI-based consensus assembly, which corrected PCR and sequencing errors. MiXCR version 2.1.1 was used to carry out V(D)J alignment, clonotype assembly and CDR3 extraction. Normalisation of gene usage, clonotype sharing and MAIT/NKT TCR abundance was achieved by analysing the top 1000, 10 000 and 20 000 clonotypes per sample. After downsampling to 27 000 UMIs, diversity was calculated as the inverse Simpson index using the vegan R package. Paired Mann-Whitney U tests were applied to discordant twin pairs, and Benjamini-Hochberg correction was used for multiple testing. TCRdb reprocessed the reads and lists each CDR3 protein sequence as a single entry, with no DNA. The V and J calls were determined by TCRdb, not by the authors. The table held for this sample gives roughly 120,000 distinct CDR3 sequences. Together, the top ten hold 9.5% to 15% of the sample.

These data belong to a study of monozygotic twins with inflammatory bowel disease (dated 2019 in TCRdb). Some background on the complete study: The full study comprised 28 monozygotic twin pairs: nine German pairs (four IBD-concordant, five IBD-discordant) and 19 IBD-discordant Danish pairs. Each individual had, on average, about 151 000 unique TCRalpha sequences and 181 000 unique TCRbeta sequences available for analysis. Disease-associated traits were sought mainly through comparisons between IBD patients and their genetically identical healthy co-twins within discordant pairs. What the work shows at the level of the full study, not this receptor alone: No single strong signal or clonotype linked to IBD turned up in the results, so the idea that one exists was not supported. Fewer clonotypes were shared with other individuals by IBD patients than by healthy twins, most markedly in patients showing signs of disease activity. IBD patients had lower TCRbeta repertoire diversity, measured by the inverse Simpson index, than their healthy co-twins. Because patients were on differing immunosuppressive treatments, the repertoires may have picked up extra background noise and inter-individual variability. The analysis was unable to tell different T cell subtypes apart. Repertoire similarity did not differ between concordant and discordant twins, possibly due to limited statistical power.

An approximately 2.3 ml peripheral blood sample was drawn into PAXgene tubes per donor and stored at -80°C. Without any T cell sorting, total RNA was extracted from whole blood using the PAXgene blood miRNA kit on an automated QIAcube. Peripheral blood from monozygotic twin pairs concordant or discordant for inflammatory bowel disease was subjected to deep TCRalpha and TCRbeta repertoire profiling with unique molecular barcoding. Smoking habits were recorded for all twin pairs, and individuals were classified as current, former or never smokers. This TCR derives from a human donor with ulcerative colitis or Crohn's disease, or a healthy co-twin of an affected twin (not recorded which). Sequenced input: blood.

The encoded CDR3 is CASSQDSGTSKQFF. The chain uses TRBV3-1 and TRBJ2-1; TCRdb's assignment of TRBD2 cannot be checked, as there is no DNA. CDR3 length: 14 amino acids, cysteine to phenylalanine. DNA is not recorded here. The germline V gene (reference sequence) specifies LGHDT as CDR1 and YNNKEL as CDR2.